This T cell receptor beta chain comes out of a study of blood T cells in healthy people across ages. This clonotype was counted once. The germline V gene has CDR1 PRHDT and CDR2 FYEKMQ (reference sequence). V lost 0 bases and J lost 1, with 10 bases in between. The CDR3 spans 16 residues. Primed by a sample-barcoded 5' primer and a J-beta primer mix, a second PCR proceeded for roughly 7 to 12 cycles. TCRdb reprocessed the 5' RACE reads with MiXCR, giving one entry per CDR3 protein. This table has under 1,100,000 distinct CDR3 sequences, roughly a quarter appearing once. The same data also contributed to another study, on T cells of mothers and their children. That work states: cDNA was synthesized from all extracted RNA at around 1.5 ug per reaction.

The sequencing input was blood. This sequence joins TRBV13 and TRBJ2-4; possible D gene TRBD2, 5 bases. This sequence originates from a girl aged 2 to 10 in good health. In DNA, the CDR3 is TGTGCCAGCAGCTTAGGAGGGAGCGTGGCCAAAAACATTCAGTACTTC. Residues: CASSLGGSVAKNIQYF.